The source of this T cell receptor (beta chain) is a study of blood T cells in healthy people across ages. Each individual donor underwent a draw of ten milliliters of peripheral blood. Total RNA was extracted at no less than 5 micrograms per sample. This clonotype was seen only once. Antigen specificity is unknown. A single base separates this from a much larger clone, so it may be a read error. Findings and caveats of the study: Naive T cell percentage strongly correlated with TCR beta diversity.

Germline V gives CDR1 MNHEY, CDR2 SVGEGT. The V gene end was trimmed by 0 bases and the J gene end by 4 bases; junction bases not matched to a gene: 8. The CDR3 totals 17 residues. For the second PCR, which ran for about 6 to 12 cycles, a sample-barcoded 5' primer and a J-beta primer mix were used. TCRdb re-analysed the 5' RACE reads in MiXCR, keeping a single row per CDR3 protein. The sample consists of 710,000 or so distinct CDR3 sequences, about 32% of them appearing once. Sequenced input: blood. The chain combines TRBV6-2 or TRBV6-3 with TRBJ2-3; 9 bases map to TRBD1. This receptor was obtained from a woman over 75 in good health. CDR3 sequence (DNA): TGTGCCAGCAGTTACTCCCACCGGGACAGGGACGCAGATACGCAGTATTTT. Translated, it gives CASSYSHRDRDADTQYF.